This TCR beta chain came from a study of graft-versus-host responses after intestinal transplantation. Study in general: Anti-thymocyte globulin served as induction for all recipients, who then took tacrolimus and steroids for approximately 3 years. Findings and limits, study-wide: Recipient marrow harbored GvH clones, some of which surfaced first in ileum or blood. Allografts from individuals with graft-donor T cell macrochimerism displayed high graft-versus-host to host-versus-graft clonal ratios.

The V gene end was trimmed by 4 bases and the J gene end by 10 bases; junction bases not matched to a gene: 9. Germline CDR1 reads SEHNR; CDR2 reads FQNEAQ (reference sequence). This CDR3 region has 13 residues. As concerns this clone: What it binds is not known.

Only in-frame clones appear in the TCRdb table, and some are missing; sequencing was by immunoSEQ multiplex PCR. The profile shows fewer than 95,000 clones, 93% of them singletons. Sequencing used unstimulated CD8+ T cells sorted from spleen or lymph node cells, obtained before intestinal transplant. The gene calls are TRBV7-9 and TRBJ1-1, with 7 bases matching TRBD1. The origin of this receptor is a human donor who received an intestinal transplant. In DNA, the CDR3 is TGTGCCAGCAGCTCTGGACAGGTAGAGGGAGCTTTCTTT. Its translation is CASSSGQVEGAFF. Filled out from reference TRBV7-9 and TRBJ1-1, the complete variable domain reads DTGVSQNPRHKITKRGQNVTFRCDPISEHNRLYWYRQTLGQGPEFLTYFQNEAQLEKSRLLSDRFSAERPKGSFSTLEIQRTEQGDSAMYLCASSSGQVEGAFFGQGTRLTVV.